This TCR beta chain was recorded in a study of CD8+ T cells in alopecia areata listed by TCRdb under 2018. Notes on the research overall: Treated patients were enrolled in an open-label pilot trial of oral tofacitinib at 5 to 10 mg twice daily for moderate-to-severe alopecia areata. Patients on tofacitinib were biopsied at baseline and after 4 and 24 weeks of treatment, and several of the patients also had a later scalp biopsy. Amplification of TCRbeta CDR3 regions was done by immunoSEQ multiplex PCR using 35 Vbeta forward primers and 13 Jbeta reverse primers. In treated patients, disease severity was measured using the SALT score, which gives the percentage of scalp surface area affected. To study T cell clonal expansion in alopecia areata, the researchers applied high-throughput TCRbeta sequencing to both the C3H/HeJ mouse model and human patients. Scalp clonality was compared across normal scalp (n=4), patchy alopecia areata scalp (n=8), and alopecia totalis/universalis scalp (n=8). Scalp tissue and sorted CD4+ and CD8+ peripheral blood T cells from patchy and totalis/universalis alopecia areata patients and from healthy controls were covered by human TCRbeta sequencing. RNA came from the PAXgene miRNA kit for fixed scalp, the miRNeasy kit for PBMCs, and the RNeasy kit for mouse skin. Tofacitinib was given for 6 to 18 months, followed by 6 months of follow-up off drug to assess delayed response and recurrence. Here is what the overall study found, with its caveats: Compared with normal scalp, lesional scalp had higher clonality and more expanded CD8+ clones, particularly in alopecia totalis/universalis, a pattern that suggests antigenic drive. Because the treated cohort was small and included a single nonresponder, larger studies are needed to assess links between baseline CD8+ expansion and response. With tofacitinib, both scalp clonality and the number of expanded CD8+ clones among the top 100 scalp clones went down significantly. Compared with mice, TCR sequences shared between patients were less clear, possibly partly because of HLA diversity across the patient population. Many expanded lesional clones persisted in scalp and blood during tofacitinib treatment, which may partly explain relapse after stopping treatment. Unlike mouse skin, where gammadelta T cells dominate, normal human skin contains resident alphabeta T cells that get sequenced too, which complicates analysis of the scalp TCR repertoire.

CDR1 and CDR2 are read off the germline V gene (reference sequence) as SEHNR and FQNEAQ. The CDR3 contains 15 residues, cysteine and phenylalanine counted. Just CDR3 DNA is preserved here, 45 bases in frame from base 1. Relative to germline, V is missing 5 bases and J is missing 4 bases, with 8 bases of the junction outside any gene match. The library came from the immunoSEQ multiplex PCR assay. To provide template for TCR sequencing, every sample had RNA extracted and reverse transcribed into cDNA. SuperScript III was used to make first-strand cDNA, primed with a 2:1 mix of oligo-dT and random hexamers. A synthetic immune receptor repertoire was used to measure amplification bias, and any remaining bias was corrected computationally. Concerning the study's data processing: After raw reads were preprocessed to remove errors, the CDR3 was defined following IMGT conventions as running from the conserved cysteine to phenylalanine. Clonality was calculated as 1 minus Shannon entropy normalized by log2 of the number of productive unique TCRs. Whether scalp clones were CD4 or CD8 was inferred by matching scalp TCRbeta sequences against CD4 and CD8 repertoires sorted from blood. TCRdb obtained this table from immuneACCESS and retained in-frame rearrangements with V and J assigned. These tables miss some clones; where compared with another copy, unresolved V genes account for less than half of the shortfall, and the remainder is unexplained. V and J calls and clone size are copied from that table; D and trimming were computed from the DNA. A total of around 100,000 clones appear in this sample, roughly 47% of them only once. The ten largest account for around 18% of the sample.

The intended sense of this specimen's time point label: 20 to 30 weeks on oral tofacitinib. The treatment or condition label for this specimen denotes: oral pan-JAK inhibitor, 5-10 mg twice daily. Lesional scalp punch biopsies and peripheral blood were obtained from alopecia areata patients. PBMCs were separated by density centrifugation and stained for CD3, CD4 and CD8, after which CD4+ and CD8+ T cells were sorted on a FACSAria. Notes on this clone: Which antigen it targets is not known. There are no base qualities to consult, and no much larger clone falls within one base.

The sample consisted of CD8+ T cells sorted from blood, taken at week 24, from a patient treated with tofacitinib. The V and J segments used are TRBV7-9 and TRBJ1-2; TRBD1 fits 9 bases in the junction. The TCR comes from a human donor with alopecia areata. The CDR3 sequence is CASSATGGKVYGYTF. The nucleotide sequence reads as follows: TGTGCCAGCAGCGCAACAGGGGGCAAGGTCTATGGCTACACCTTC.